The 20 T cell receptor beta chains below all came from one sample that was sequenced in a study of T cell repertoires in cytomegalovirus infection. MiXCR, run by TCRdb on the reads, gives a single entry per CDR3 protein. The repertoire holds 200,000 to 250,000 distinct CDR3 sequences, with over 20% as singletons. Specimen: CD8+ T cells from PBMCs. These receptors were taken from a human donor in good health (CMV status not recorded). Some clones in this sample may be carry-over from other donors' samples.

This clonotype was recorded many times. As DNA, the CDR3 is TGTGCCAGCAGGCCCGGACGGGCCACCGGGGAGCTGTTTTTT. It specifies CASRPGRATGELFF. The chain combines TRBV2 with TRBJ2-2; D not resolved. CDR3 size: 14 residues. V shed 6 bases and J shed 4 bases, with 12 bases lying between them. Germline values: CDR1 SNHLY, CDR2 FYNNEI.

V gene TRBV12-3 or TRBV12-4 combines with J gene TRBJ2-2; 8 bases line up with TRBD1. Germline trimming cut 7 bases from V and 0 bases from J; bases unmatched to any gene: 10. The CDR3 runs 17 residues. The CDR3 region is CASTATGVIANTGELFF. CDR3 nucleotide sequence: TGTGCCAGCACCGCGACAGGGGTGATAGCGAACACCGGGGAGCTGTTTTTT.

The chain uses TRBV7-8 and TRBJ2-7, with 9 bases matching TRBD2. CDR3 length equals 17 residues. Trimming cost V 0 bases and J 1 base; bases outside gene matches: 7. From germline, CDR1 is SGHVS and CDR2 FQNEAQ. Written as DNA, the CDR3 is TGTGCCAGCAGCTTAGCTTCCCAGCGGGGGGTATCCTACGAGCAGTACTTC. Amino acids: CASSLASQRGVSYEQYF.

This clonotype was recorded a few times. This chain uses TRBV29-1 with TRBJ1-1; the D gene is possibly TRBD1 (6 bases). The CDR3 runs to 13 residues. Germline values: CDR1 SQVTM, CDR2 ANQGSEA. V lost 5 bases and J lost 6, with 16 bases in between. The CDR3 loop reads CSVPMVAGAEAFF. DNA of the CDR3: TGCAGCGTTCCCATGGTGGCAGGGGCTGAAGCTTTCTTT. Together with reference TRBV29-1 and TRBJ1-1, the CDR3 gives the full variable domain: SAVISQKPSRDICQRGTSLTIQCQVDSQVTMMFWYRQQPGQSLTLIATANQGSEATYESGFVIDKFPISRPNLTFSTLTVSNMSPEDSSIYLCSVPMVAGAEAFFGQGTRLTVV.

This clonotype has just a few counts. The chain employs TRBV20-1 and TRBJ2-7; 9 bases fit TRBD1. J gave up 5 bases and V 0 bases, and 5 bases lay outside the gene matches. There are 14 residues in the CDR3. Germline CDR1 reads DFQATT; CDR2 reads SNEGSKA (reference sequence). CDR3 DNA sequence: TGCAGTGCTAGAGATGGGGACAGGGTCCACGAGCAGTACTTC. It encodes CSARDGDRVHEQYF.

CDR3 DNA sequence: TGTGCCAGCAGCCAAGGGCTAGCGTTCAATGAGCAGTTCTTC. Residues: CASSQGLAFNEQFF. The J gene is TRBJ2-1, the V gene TRBV14; TRBD2 is a possible D gene (6 bases). This CDR3 is built from 14 residues. V was pared by 1 base and J by 6 bases, with 10 bases between. Per germline, CDR1 SGHDN and CDR2 FVKESK.

Regarding this clonotype: One junction end does not reproduce the germline sequence, and a read error may be involved. The chain is built from TRBV4-1 and TRBJ1-1; possibly TRBD1 for D (5 bases). The germline V gene encodes CDR1 MGHRA and CDR2 YSYEKL. The CDR3 runs to 16 residues. The DNA for the CDR3 is TGCGCCAACAGCCAAGTAGGCAGGGTGGGAGCCACTGAAGCTTTCTTT. Its protein is CANSQVGRVGATEAFF.

This clonotype was detected a few times. The chain uses TRBV7-9 and TRBJ2-1, with unresolved D. With 1 base removed from V and 10 bases from J, the gap between germline ends came to 11 bases. The CDR3 contains 13 residues. The V gene's germline CDR1 is SEHNR and CDR2 FQNEAQ (reference sequence). The CDR3 sequence is CASSLVPNREQFF. The CDR3, as DNA: TGTGCCAGCAGCTTAGTCCCCAACCGAGAGCAGTTCTTC.

The rearrangement joins TRBV12-3 or TRBV12-4 to TRBJ2-1; the match to TRBD2 covers 7 bases. Trimming cost V 2 bases and J 9 bases; bases outside gene matches: 10. The CDR3 consists of 15 residues. CDR3: CASSLSAGVLREQFF. CDR3 sequence (DNA): TGTGCCAGCAGTTTATCGGCGGGGGTGCTCCGTGAGCAGTTCTTC.

This clonotype was counted at least ten times. The chain is built from TRBV12-3 or TRBV12-4 and TRBJ2-1, with TRBD2 identical over 11 bases. CDR3 length: 15 residues. Unmatched junction bases numbered 4, after V lost 5 bases and J lost 4 bases. DNA of the CDR3: TGTGCCAGCAGTCAGACTAGCGGGGTTTACAATGAGCAGTTCTTC. It yields the protein CASSQTSGVYNEQFF.

The rearrangement links TRBV6-5 to TRBJ2-5; 9 nucleotides align to TRBD2. Germline V gene sequence: CDR1 MNHEY, CDR2 SVGAGI. The CDR3 has 15 residues. V shed 2 bases and J 2 bases; nucleotides not matched to a gene: 3. The CDR3 sequence is CASSYVLAGQETQYF. In DNA form, the CDR3 reads TGTGCCAGCAGTTACGTCCTAGCGGGACAAGAGACCCAGTACTTC.

In its sample, this clonotype was seen many times. V is TRBV28 and J is TRBJ1-5, with TRBD1 matching 8 bases. Germline V gives CDR1 MDHEN, CDR2 SYDVKM. J was trimmed by 7 bases and V by 5 bases; bases with no gene match: 16. The CDR3 runs 17 residues. CDR3 bases: TGTGCCAGCAGTACGGACAGGGAAACGATCAGGTGGCAGCCCCAGCATTTT. The encoded protein is CASSTDRETIRWQPQHF.

This clonotype has more than one count but fewer than ten. The rearrangement links TRBV4-1 to TRBJ1-6, with TRBD1 matching over 9 bases. The V gene end was trimmed by 0 bases and the J gene end by 7 bases; junction bases not matched to a gene: 7. CDR1 is MGHRA, CDR2 YSYEKL, per germline. This CDR3 spans 17 amino acids. The CDR3 region is CASSQDRGQGRNSPLHF. CDR3 in DNA: TGCGCCAGCAGCCAAGATAGGGGACAGGGAAGAAATTCACCCCTCCACTTT.

This clonotype was seen only a few times. This rearrangement joins TRBV25-1 to TRBJ2-6; no reliable D call. This CDR3 comprises 15 residues. Germline V gives CDR1 MGHDK, CDR2 SYGVNS. V lost 2 bases to trimming and J lost 0 bases, with 5 bases between them. The CDR3 is CASSEGNSGANVLTF. CDR3 coding DNA: TGTGCCAGCAGTGAAGGCAACTCTGGGGCCAACGTCCTGACTTTC.

This clonotype showed up many times. This chain uses TRBV12-3 or TRBV12-4 with TRBJ2-3; D ambiguous. Trimming cost V 3 bases and J 0 bases, with 16 bases left between them. The CDR3 contains 17 residues. This CDR3 reads CASSLFRALSSTDTQYF. Written as DNA, the CDR3 is TGTGCCAGCAGTTTGTTTAGAGCCCTATCTAGCACAGATACGCAGTATTTT.

There are many counts of this clonotype. The V gene is TRBV7-9, the J gene TRBJ2-7; D is undetermined. This CDR3 contains 12 residues. With 2 bases removed from V and 4 bases from J, the gap between germline ends came to 6 bases. Germline V gene data show CDR1 as SEHNR and CDR2 as FQNEAQ (reference sequence). CDR3: CASSLSPYEQYF. DNA of the CDR3: TGTGCCAGCAGCTTAAGTCCATACGAGCAGTACTTC. The full variable domain, with the rest looked up from reference TRBV7-9 and TRBJ2-7, is DTGVSQNPRHKITKRGQNVTFRCDPISEHNRLYWYRQTLGQGPEFLTYFQNEAQLEKSRLLSDRFSAERPKGSFSTLEIQRTEQGDSAMYLCASSLSPYEQYFGPGTRLTVT.

The chain recombines TRBV15 with TRBJ1-1; D is unclear. V dropped 3 bases and J dropped 0 bases, with 8 bases sitting between them. Germline CDR1 LNHNV, CDR2 YYDKDF (reference sequence). CDR3 size: 14 residues. The CDR3 sequence is CATSSRAMNTEAFF. The CDR3, as DNA: TGTGCCACCAGCAGCCGTGCGATGAACACTGAAGCTTTCTTT.

The sample holds many counts of this clonotype. In DNA form, the CDR3 reads TGTGCCAGCAGCACACAGGGGGCCCTAGAAGCTTTCTTT. This codes for CASSTQGALEAFF. The chain has TRBV7-8 and TRBJ1-1; 9 nucleotides agree with TRBD1. Germline CDR1 is SGHVS and CDR2 is FQNEAQ. With V trimmed by 5 bases and J by 8 bases, 6 bases remained unmatched. The CDR3 runs 13 residues.

V is TRBV2 and J is TRBJ1-1; no definite D call. Germline V gives CDR1 SNHLY, CDR2 FYNNEI. The length of the CDR3 is 12 residues. Deletions cut 4 bases from V and 12 bases from J, with 15 bases between. CDR3 amino acids: CASSVAQAVSFF. CDR3 sequence (DNA): TGTGCCAGCAGTGTTGCCCAGGCGGTATCTTTCTTT.

V and J are TRBV7-9 and TRBJ1-1; no clear D gene. The germline V gene has CDR1 SEHNR and CDR2 FQNEAQ (reference sequence). Between the trimmed V and J ends, which lost 1 base and 0 bases, there was a span of 9 bases. The CDR3 length is 15 residues. The CDR3 is CASSLVSPMNTEAFF. As DNA, the CDR3 is TGTGCCAGCAGCTTAGTTTCGCCGATGAACACTGAAGCTTTCTTT.